These 20 T cell receptor beta chains came from one sample sequenced in a study of neoadjuvant nivolumab and ipilimumab in lung cancer. Libraries were prepared by immunoSEQ multiplex PCR; TCRdb keeps only in-frame clonotypes and omits some of them. Among around 4,500 clones, around four fifths were seen once, and the ten largest hold roughly 10%. This specimen consisted of tumor tissue, obtained after neoadjuvant nivolumab, alone or with ipilimumab, at or shortly before surgery. These receptors came from an adult with non-small cell lung cancer.

This sequence joins TRBV7-9 and TRBJ2-1; 10 nucleotides match TRBD2. V was pared by 3 bases and J by 10 bases, with 9 bases of the junction left unmatched. The CDR3 spans 15 residues. Germline V gives CDR1 SEHNR, CDR2 FQNEAQ (reference sequence). CDR3 nucleotides: TGTGCCAGCAGCTTCGGCCTAGCGGGGGCCGGGGAGCAGTTCTTC. Translation: CASSFGLAGAGEQFF. The entire variable domain, with the rest obtained from reference TRBV7-9 and TRBJ2-1, is as follows: DTGVSQNPRHKITKRGQNVTFRCDPISEHNRLYWYRQTLGQGPEFLTYFQNEAQLEKSRLLSDRFSAERPKGSFSTLEIQRTEQGDSAMYLCASSFGLAGAGEQFFGPGTRLTVL.

This clone has only a few counts. This chain uses TRBV9 with TRBJ2-2, with TRBD2 as a possible D gene (5 bases). Per the germline V gene, CDR1 is SGDLS and CDR2 is YYNGEE. The CDR3 spans 14 residues. V was shortened by 4 bases and J by 1 base, with 8 bases between the two germline ends. This CDR3 is CASSSGLNTGELFF. The DNA of the CDR3 is TGTGCCAGCAGCTCAGGACTGAACACCGGGGAGCTGTTTTTT.

A few counts support this clone. The V gene is TRBV2, the J gene TRBJ1-5, with 7 bases aligning to TRBD1. CDR1 is SNHLY and CDR2 is FYNNEI in the germline V gene. The CDR3 covers 15 residues. V dropped 3 bases and J dropped 4; count of bases not matched to a gene: 6. This CDR3 reads CASSDQGQINQPQHF. The CDR3 region has the DNA TGTGCCAGCAGTGATCAGGGACAGATTAATCAGCCCCAGCATTTT.

This clone was seen a single time. V usage is TRBV5-4 and J usage is TRBJ1-1, with 7 positions matching TRBD1. Germline V lookup: CDR1 SGHNT, CDR2 YYREEE (reference sequence). The CDR3 runs to 14 residues. J was trimmed by 1 base and V by 4 bases; bases with no gene match: 4. CDR3 amino acids: CASSPDRRNTEAFF. The CDR3 DNA reads as TGTGCCAGCAGCCCGGACAGGAGGAACACTGAAGCTTTCTTT. Combining the CDR3 with reference TRBV5-4 and TRBJ1-1 gives the whole variable domain ETGVTQSPTHLIKTRGQQVTLRCSSQSGHNTVSWYQQALGQGPQFIFQYYREEENGRGNFPPRFSGLQFPNYSSELNVNALELDDSALYLCASSPDRRNTEAFFGQGTRLTVV.

Here the CDR3 DNA reads TGTGCCAGCAGCTCGGGACAGGGCTGGACTGAAGCTTTCTTT. This sequence encodes CASSSGQGWTEAFF. This chain links TRBV7-2 with TRBJ1-1; 9 nucleotides match TRBD1. Germline V CDR1 and CDR2: SGHTA, FQGNSA. The CDR3 length is 14 residues. V lost 4 bases and J lost 5; bases outside the gene matches: 5.

CDR3 DNA: TGTGCCAGCAGCGCCCAACTAGGAGCCAAAAACATTCAGTACTTC. It specifies CASSAQLGAKNIQYF. The chain has TRBV9 and TRBJ2-4; weak D call: TRBD2 (5 bases). CDR3 length: 15 residues. Trimming took 3 bases from V and 0 from J, leaving 10 bases between them. Germline V gives CDR1 SGDLS, CDR2 YYNGEE. The whole variable domain, remainder taken from reference TRBV9 and TRBJ2-4, is DSGVTQTPKHLITATGQRVTLRCSPRSGDLSVYWYQQSLDQGLQFLIQYYNGEERAKGNILERFSAQQFPDLHSELNLSSLELGDSALYFCASSAQLGAKNIQYFGAGTRLSVL.

This clone was counted between two and nine times. At one boundary the junction diverges from the germline segment, which might be a read error. This sequence joins TRBV5-4 and TRBJ1-1, with D unclear. Germline loops: CDR1 SGHNT, CDR2 YYREEE (reference sequence). The CDR3 runs to 12 residues. CDR3 sequence: CAFSTRNPEAFF. DNA of the CDR3: TGTGCCTTTAGTACGAGGAACCCTGAAGCTTTCTTT.

This chain uses TRBV5-1 with TRBJ1-1, with a possible D match to TRBD1 (5 bases). The CDR3 runs to 14 residues. V lost 1 base and J lost 5, with 12 bases in between. Germline assignment: CDR1 SGHRS and CDR2 YFSETQ. The CDR3 DNA is TGCGCCAGCAGCTTGCAAGGGGATGGGACTGAAGCTTTCTTT. Protein sequence: CASSLQGDGTEAFF.

The chain employs TRBV4-1 and TRBJ1-5; 10 bases are shared with TRBD1. The J segment lost 3 bases and the V segment lost 3 bases, leaving 5 bases of the junction unmatched. Germline V gene data show CDR1 as MGHRA and CDR2 as YSYEKL. The CDR3 spans 16 residues. CDR3 protein: CASSQEGTGVNQPQHF. DNA for the CDR3: TGCGCCAGCAGCCAGGAGGGGACAGGGGTCAATCAGCCCCAGCATTTT.

The chain is built from TRBV6-1 and TRBJ2-1; TRBD2 matches 8 bases. There are 15 residues in the CDR3. The J segment lost 0 bases and the V segment lost 4 bases, leaving 2 bases of the junction unmatched. The V gene's germline CDR1 is MNHNS and CDR2 SASEGT. CDR3 sequence (DNA): TGTGCCAGCAGTGCCCGGGGGGGCTCCTACAATGAGCAGTTCTTC. Its protein product is CASSARGGSYNEQFF.

This chain joins TRBV4-1 and TRBJ1-1, with no clear D. CDR1 is MGHRA and CDR2 is YSYEKL in the germline V gene. V gave up 2 bases and J gave up 4 bases, with 11 bases separating them. The CDR3 has 14 residues. In nucleotides, the CDR3 is TGCGCCAGCAGCCAAACGTGGGCTCGCACTGAAGCTTTCTTT. Its translation: CASSQTWARTEAFF.

The gene calls are TRBV5-4 and TRBJ1-1; the match to TRBD1 covers 8 bases. The CDR3 spans 13 residues. Germline V gene sequence: CDR1 SGHNT, CDR2 YYREEE (reference sequence). V was pared by 3 bases and J by 4 bases, with 2 bases of the junction left unmatched. CDR3 sequence reads: CASSWTGSTEAFF. The CDR3 DNA follows: TGTGCCAGCAGCTGGACAGGGTCCACTGAAGCTTTCTTT.

V is TRBV11-2 and J is TRBJ2-1; the match to TRBD2 covers 12 bases. V lost 3 bases and J lost 10; bases outside the gene matches: 16. Germline V gene lookup returns CDR1 SGHAT and CDR2 FQNNGV. This CDR3 spans 18 amino acids. The CDR3 DNA reads TGTGCCAGCAGCTTCGCTAGCGGGGGGGCAAAGGAGGTGTACGAGCAGTTCTTC. Protein: CASSFASGGAKEVYEQFF.

V is TRBV25-1 and J is TRBJ2-6; D unclear. The CDR3 loop spans 16 amino acids. Germline values: CDR1 MGHDK, CDR2 SYGVNS. Trimming took off 4 bases at V and 4 bases at J, with 14 bases between the two ends. The CDR3 spells CASSGVGYGGANVLTF. CDR3 coding DNA: TGTGCCAGCAGTGGGGTTGGGTACGGGGGGGCCAACGTCCTGACTTTC.

The V and J genes are TRBV10-3 and TRBJ1-1; no clear D gene. Germline-derived CDR1 and CDR2 are ENHRY and SYGVKD. The CDR3 is made up of 16 amino acids. V was cut by 0 bases and J by 0 bases, with 11 bases left in between. This CDR3 reads CAISESSGNLNTEAFF. DNA for the CDR3: TGTGCCATCAGTGAGTCGTCCGGGAATTTGAACACTGAAGCTTTCTTT.

V is TRBV6-5 and J is TRBJ2-3; 8 bases are shared with TRBD2. V lost 5 bases and J lost 7; bases outside the gene matches: 8. CDR1 and CDR2 from the germline V gene are MNHEY and SVGAGI. CDR3 size: 14 residues. The CDR3 loop reads CASSRRGALNTQYF. The CDR3 DNA reads TGTGCCAGCAGTAGGCGGGGGGCCCTCAATACGCAGTATTTT.

The chain uses TRBV7-2 and TRBJ1-5; tentatively, D is TRBD1 (6 bases). The CDR3 runs to 15 residues. Germline-derived CDR1 and CDR2 are SGHTA and FQGNSA. Deletions cut 5 bases from V and 4 bases from J, with 15 bases between. The CDR3 DNA reads TGTGCCAGCAGCCCGGCCGGGACACCGAATCAGCCCCAGCATTTT. Amino acids: CASSPAGTPNQPQHF. Complete variable domain (other parts from reference TRBV7-2 and TRBJ1-5): GAGVSQSPSNKVTEKGKDVELRCDPISGHTALYWYRQSLGQGLEFLIYFQGNSAPDKSGLPSDRFSAERTGGSVSTLTIQRTQQEDSAVYLCASSPAGTPNQPQHFGDGTRLSIL.

The rearrangement links TRBV7-2 to TRBJ2-1; D might be TRBD1 (6 bases). CDR3 size: 15 residues. Trimming cost V 4 bases and J 0 bases, with 10 bases left between them. The germline V gene has CDR1 SGHTA and CDR2 FQGNSA. CDR3: CASSWDKSSYNEQFF. CDR3 nucleotide sequence: TGTGCCAGCAGCTGGGACAAGAGCTCCTACAATGAGCAGTTCTTC. The full variable domain, with the rest looked up from reference TRBV7-2 and TRBJ2-1, is GAGVSQSPSNKVTEKGKDVELRCDPISGHTALYWYRQSLGQGLEFLIYFQGNSAPDKSGLPSDRFSAERTGGSVSTLTIQRTQQEDSAVYLCASSWDKSSYNEQFFGPGTRLTVL.

The chain combines TRBV7-2 with TRBJ2-3; 10 nucleotides match TRBD2. CDR3 length: 15 amino acids. Losses at the gene ends were 2 bases for V and 1 base for J; bases not matched to a gene: 0. The V gene's germline CDR1 is SGHTA and CDR2 FQGNSA. The CDR3 protein is CASSLTSGGTDTQYF. CDR3 in DNA: TGTGCCAGCAGCTTAACTAGCGGGGGCACAGATACGCAGTATTTT. Full variable domain (rest looked up from reference TRBV7-2 and TRBJ2-3): GAGVSQSPSNKVTEKGKDVELRCDPISGHTALYWYRQSLGQGLEFLIYFQGNSAPDKSGLPSDRFSAERTGGSVSTLTIQRTQQEDSAVYLCASSLTSGGTDTQYFGPGTRLTVL.

The rearrangement links TRBV5-4 to TRBJ2-5; 7 nucleotides align to TRBD1. The CDR3 length is 13 residues. Germline V CDR1 and CDR2: SGHNT, YYREEE (reference sequence). Trimming took 4 bases from V and 7 from J; bases not matched to a gene: 7. The CDR3 reads CASSGQPGGTQYF. CDR3 nucleotides: TGTGCCAGCAGCGGGCAACCAGGGGGGACCCAGTACTTC.